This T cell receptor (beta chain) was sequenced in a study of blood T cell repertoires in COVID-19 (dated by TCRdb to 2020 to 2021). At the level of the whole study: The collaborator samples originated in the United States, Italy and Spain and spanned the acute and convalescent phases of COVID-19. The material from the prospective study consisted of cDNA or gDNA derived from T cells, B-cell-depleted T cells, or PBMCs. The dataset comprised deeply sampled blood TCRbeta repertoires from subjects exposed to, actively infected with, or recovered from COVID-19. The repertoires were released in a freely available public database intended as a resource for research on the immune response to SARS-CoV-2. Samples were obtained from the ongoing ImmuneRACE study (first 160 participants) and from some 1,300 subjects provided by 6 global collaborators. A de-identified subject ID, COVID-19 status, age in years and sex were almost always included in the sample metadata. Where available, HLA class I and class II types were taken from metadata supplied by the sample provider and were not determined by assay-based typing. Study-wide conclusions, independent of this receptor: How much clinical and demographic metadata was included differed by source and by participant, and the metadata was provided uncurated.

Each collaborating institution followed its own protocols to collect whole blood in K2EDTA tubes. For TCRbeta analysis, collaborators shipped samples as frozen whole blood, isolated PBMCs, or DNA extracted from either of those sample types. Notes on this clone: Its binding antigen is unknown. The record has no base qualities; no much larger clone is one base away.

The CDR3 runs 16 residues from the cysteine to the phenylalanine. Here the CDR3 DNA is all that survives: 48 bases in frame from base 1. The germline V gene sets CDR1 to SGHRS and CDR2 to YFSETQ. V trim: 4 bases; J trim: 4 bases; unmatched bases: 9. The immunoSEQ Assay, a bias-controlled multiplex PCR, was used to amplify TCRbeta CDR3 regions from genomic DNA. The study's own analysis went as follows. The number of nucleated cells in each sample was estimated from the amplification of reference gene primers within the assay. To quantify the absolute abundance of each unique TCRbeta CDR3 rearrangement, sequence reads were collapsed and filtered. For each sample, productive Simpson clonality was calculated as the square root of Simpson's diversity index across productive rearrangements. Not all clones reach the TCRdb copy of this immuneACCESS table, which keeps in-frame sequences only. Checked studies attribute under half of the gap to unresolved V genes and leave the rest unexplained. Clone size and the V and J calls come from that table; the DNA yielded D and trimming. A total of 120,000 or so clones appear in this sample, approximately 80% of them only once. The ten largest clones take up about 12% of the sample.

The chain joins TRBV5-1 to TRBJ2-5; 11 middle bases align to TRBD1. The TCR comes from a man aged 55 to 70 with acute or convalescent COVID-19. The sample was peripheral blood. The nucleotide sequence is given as TGCGCCAGCAGCACAGGACAGGGGGCGGCGGGAGAGACCCAGTACTTC. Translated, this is CASSTGQGAAGETQYF.